This entry lists 16 T cell receptor beta chains sequenced from one sample in a study of beta chain features in type 1 diabetes. Of the isolated RNA, all was reverse transcribed, and so the sequenced material was expressed TCRB transcripts. Using immunoSEQ multiplex PCR, the repertoire was profiled, and TCRdb retains in-frame clones only, with some absent. The table has 900,000 or so clones, roughly 15% seen once. Source material: naive CD4+ T cells from blood. These TCRs come from a woman between 18 and 30 years old in good health.

This clone was picked up a small number of times. The V and J genes are TRBV28 and TRBJ2-7, with D perhaps given as TRBD1 or TRBD2 (5 bases each). Germline CDR1 is MDHEN and CDR2 is SYDVKM. The V end was cut by 1 base, the J end by 3 bases, with 10 bases between. The CDR3 extends over 14 amino acids. The CDR3 sequence: CASSLFRDDYEQYF. DNA for the CDR3: TGTGCCAGCAGTTTATTCAGGGACGACTACGAGCAGTACTTC.

CDR3 sequence (DNA): TGTGCCAGCAGCGCTAGCGGAACAAACCCCTACGAGCAGTACTTC. Its translation is CASSASGTNPYEQYF. The chain has TRBV6-1 and TRBJ2-7; 7 bases are a match to TRBD2. J lost 2 bases, V lost 6 bases, and 10 bases had no gene match. The CDR3 extends over 15 amino acids. Per the germline V gene, CDR1 is MNHNS and CDR2 is SASEGT.

The rearrangement links TRBV5-8 to TRBJ2-7, with D maybe TRBD2 (6 bases). The germline V gene has CDR1 SGHTS and CDR2 YDEGEE. This CDR3 is 14 amino acids long. V was cut by 0 bases and J by 6 bases, with 13 bases left in between. The CDR3 nucleotides are TGTGCCAGCAGCTTGGGGGGAGGTTACGGCGAGCAGTACTTC. Its translation is CASSLGGGYGEQYF.

The chain joins TRBV2 to TRBJ2-1, with TRBD1 matching 7 bases. Germline assignment: CDR1 SNHLY and CDR2 FYNNEI. This CDR3 has 15 residues. Trimming cost V 6 bases and J 0 bases; bases outside gene matches: 5. Here the CDR3 DNA reads TGTGCCAGCAGGGCTGGGGACAGCTCCTACAATGAGCAGTTCTTC. It translates to CASRAGDSSYNEQFF.

The chain has TRBV6-1 and TRBJ1-1; D gene ambiguous. This CDR3 has 14 amino acids. The germline V and J ends were trimmed by 7 bases and 11 bases, with 23 bases remaining between them. The germline V gene has CDR1 MNHNS and CDR2 SASEGT. This CDR3 reads CASILRFRAPGAFF. The CDR3 nucleotides read TGTGCCAGCATCCTCAGATTCCGGGCCCCGGGGGCTTTCTTT.

This clone was picked up a small number of times. The chain combines TRBV4-2 with TRBJ1-4, with D perhaps TRBD1 (5 bases). The V gene lost 4 bases and the J gene lost 7 bases, with 13 bases spanning the gap. The CDR3 loop spans 14 amino acids. CDR1 LGHNA and CDR2 YNFKEQ come from the germline V gene. DNA for the CDR3: TGTGCCAGCAGCCGCGGGACCGTAGGTGAAAAACTGTTTTTT. Its protein is CASSRGTVGEKLFF.

The chain employs TRBV11-2 and TRBJ2-5, with a possible D match to TRBD2 (5 bases). The V gene lost 5 bases and the J gene lost 1 base, with 20 bases spanning the gap. Germline values: CDR1 SGHAT, CDR2 FQNNGV. The CDR3 is 17 residues long. The DNA of the CDR3 is TGTGCCAGCAGCCCCCAGCGGAACACAAATATCCAAGAGACCCAGTACTTC. Protein: CASSPQRNTNIQETQYF. Variable domain in full (rest from reference TRBV11-2 and TRBJ2-5): EAGVAQSPRYKIIEKRQSVAFWCNPISGHATLYWYQQILGQGPKLLIQFQNNGVVDDSQLPKDRFSAERLKGVDSTLKIQPAKLEDSAVYLCASSPQRNTNIQETQYFGPGTRLLVL.

This chain uses TRBV7-9 with TRBJ1-2; 9 bases align to TRBD1. The V gene end was trimmed by 3 bases and the J gene end by 8 bases; junction bases not matched to a gene: 4. In germline, CDR1 is SEHNR, CDR2 FQNEAQ (reference sequence). The CDR3 extends over 13 amino acids. The CDR3: CASSLGTGSGYTF. The CDR3 nucleotides read TGTGCCAGCAGCTTGGGGACAGGGAGCGGCTACACCTTC.

The table lists this clone with a few counts. The chain recombines TRBV10-1 with TRBJ2-7; no firm D call. The V and J ends lost 2 bases and 2 bases respectively, with 10 bases between them. The CDR3 has 14 amino acids. Germline V gives CDR1 WNHNN, CDR2 SYGVQD (reference sequence). The CDR3 nucleotides read TGCGCCAGCAGTGAGGGCGTTAGCCCCTACGAGCAGTACTTC. It codes for CASSEGVSPYEQYF.

This clone was observed a handful of times. The rearrangement links TRBV28 to TRBJ2-1, with D maybe TRBD1 (5 bases). This CDR3 is built from 15 residues. Germline V gene lookup returns CDR1 MDHEN and CDR2 SYDVKM. Trimming pared 7 bases from V and 7 bases from J, leaving 20 bases between. In DNA form, the CDR3 reads TGTGCCAGCACCGGCACAGGCACCGTAAGAAATGAGCAGTTCTTC. Protein product: CASTGTGTVRNEQFF.

The V gene is TRBV25-1, the J gene TRBJ2-7, with TRBD2 identical over 7 bases. The germline CDR1 and CDR2 sequences are MGHDK and SYGVNS. CDR3 size: 14 residues. V shed 5 bases, J shed 0 bases, and the junction held 4 bases outside the gene matches. The CDR3 bases are TGTGCCAGCAGTAGGCTAGCGGACTCCTACGAGCAGTACTTC. Protein sequence: CASSRLADSYEQYF.

This clone has a handful of counts. The chain couples TRBV28 to TRBJ2-2; a weak D match, TRBD1 (6 bases). The CDR3 sequence is 13 residues long. The V end was cut by 6 bases, the J end by 6 bases, with 11 bases between. CDR1 MDHEN and CDR2 SYDVKM come from the germline V gene. This chain's CDR3 is CASRQNRAGELFF. The CDR3, as DNA: TGTGCCAGCAGACAAAACAGGGCCGGGGAGCTGTTTTTT.

This clone has more than one count but fewer than ten. The chain recombines TRBV25-1 with TRBJ1-4; D is possibly TRBD1 (5 bases). The germline V gene has CDR1 MGHDK and CDR2 SYGVNS. The CDR3 totals 18 residues. The ends were cut back, 4 bases at V and 6 bases at J, with 24 bases in the middle. The CDR3 is CASSAESAGAGLYEKLFF. The CDR3, as DNA: TGTGCCAGCAGTGCAGAATCCGCTGGGGCAGGGCTCTATGAAAAACTGTTTTTT. Based on the CDR3 plus reference TRBV25-1 and TRBJ1-4, the full variable domain is EADIYQTPRYLVIGTGKKITLECSQTMGHDKMYWYQQDPGMELHLIHYSYGVNSTEKGDLSSESTVSRIRTEHFPLTLESARPSHTSQYLCASSAESAGAGLYEKLFFGSGTQLSVL.

This clone appeared a few times. The chain uses TRBV18 and TRBJ1-3, with D unresolved. The germline CDR1 and CDR2 sequences are KGHSH and LQKENI. The V end lost 6 bases, the J end lost 0 bases, and 9 bases lay between the germline ends. There are 14 residues in the CDR3. For the CDR3, the DNA is TGTGCCAGCTCTCCTTCAGGCTCTGGAAACACCATATATTTT. Protein: CASSPSGSGNTIYF.

V usage is TRBV18 and J usage is TRBJ1-1; 8 nucleotides agree with TRBD1. V was clipped by 3 bases and J by 1 base; unmatched bases: 7. Looked up from germline, CDR1 is KGHSH and CDR2 is LQKENI. This CDR3 is 16 amino acids long. The CDR3 region is CASSPLAGGTNTEAFF. The CDR3 DNA is TGTGCCAGCTCACCGTTGGCAGGGGGCACGAACACTGAAGCTTTCTTT.

In its sample, this clone was seen a few times. This sample also contains other DNA sequences that code for the same CDR3. This chain links TRBV29-1 with TRBJ2-1; D remains unclear. CDR1 is SQVTM and CDR2 is ANQGSEA in the germline V gene. The CDR3 loop spans 10 amino acids. Trimming took off 7 bases at V and 7 bases at J, with 8 bases between the two ends. The CDR3 protein is CSARNNEQFF. The CDR3 DNA reads as TGCAGCGCCCGAAATAATGAGCAGTTCTTC.